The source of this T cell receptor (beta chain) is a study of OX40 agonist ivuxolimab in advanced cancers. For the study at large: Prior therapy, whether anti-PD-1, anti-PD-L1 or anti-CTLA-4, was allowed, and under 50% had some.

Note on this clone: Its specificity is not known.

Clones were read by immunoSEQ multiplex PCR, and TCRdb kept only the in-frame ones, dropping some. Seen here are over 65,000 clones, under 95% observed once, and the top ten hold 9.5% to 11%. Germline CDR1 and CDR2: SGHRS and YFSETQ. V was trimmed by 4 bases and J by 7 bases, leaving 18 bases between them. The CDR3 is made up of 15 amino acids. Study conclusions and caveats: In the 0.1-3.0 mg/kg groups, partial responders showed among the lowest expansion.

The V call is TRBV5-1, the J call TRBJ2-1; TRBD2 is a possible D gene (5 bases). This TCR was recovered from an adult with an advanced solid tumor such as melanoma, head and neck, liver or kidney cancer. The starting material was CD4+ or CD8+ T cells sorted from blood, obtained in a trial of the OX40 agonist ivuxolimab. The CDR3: CASSVFGFGGNEQFF. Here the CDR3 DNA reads TGCGCCAGCAGCGTGTTTGGGTTCGGCGGGAATGAGCAGTTCTTC.